The entry below gives a single TCR beta chain sequence along with its context. Its antigen is still unknown. Base quality data are lacking; no much larger clone is found one base away. The data originate from a study of blood T cell repertoires in COVID-19 (dated by TCRdb to between 2020 and 2021). About the full investigation: The collaborator samples originated in the United States, Italy and Spain and spanned the acute and convalescent phases of COVID-19. The samples were drawn from the first 160 participants of the ongoing ImmuneRACE study and from 1,254 subjects provided by 6 global collaborators. Where available, HLA class I and class II types were taken from metadata supplied by the sample provider and were not determined by assay-based typing. A freely available public database, intended as a resource for researchers studying the immune response to SARS-CoV-2, is where the repertoires were released. The prospective study material was composed of cDNA or gDNA derived from T cells, B-cell-depleted T cells, or PBMCs. The dataset comprised deeply sampled blood TCRbeta repertoires from subjects exposed to, actively infected with, or recovered from COVID-19. Nearly every sample came with metadata listing a de-identified subject ID, COVID-19 status, age in years and sex.

Including cysteine and phenylalanine, the CDR3 has 14 amino acids. Only the CDR3 DNA is retained, 42 bases long and in frame from the first base. V drops 10 bases and J drops 4 bases, leaving 14 bases in between. CDR1 is given as SNHLY and CDR2 as FYNNEI, both from the germline V gene. What the research found in general, with its limitations: Clinical and demographic metadata were provided uncurated, with the amount varying by source and participant.

Collaborating institutions collected whole blood in K2EDTA tubes following their own protocols. For TCRbeta analysis, collaborator samples were shipped as frozen whole blood, as isolated PBMCs, or as DNA extracted from either sample type. TCRbeta CDR3 regions were amplified from genomic DNA using the immunoSEQ Assay, a bias-controlled multiplex PCR. In the authors' own workflow: The number of nucleated cells in each sample was estimated by amplification of reference gene primers within the assay. To quantify the absolute abundance of each unique TCRbeta CDR3 rearrangement, sequence reads were collapsed and filtered. For each sample, productive Simpson clonality was calculated by taking the square root of Simpson's diversity index across productive rearrangements. TCRdb obtained this table from immuneACCESS and retained in-frame rearrangements with V and J assigned. These tables miss some clones; where compared with another copy, unresolved V genes account for less than half of the shortfall, and the remainder is unexplained. D and trimming were read from the DNA, whereas the V and J calls and clone size are those reported in that table. The sample table lists roughly 100,000 clones, 65% to 85% of them with a count of one. The top ten clonotypes cover more than 20% of the sample.

The TCR originated in a man aged 80 or over with active or convalescent COVID-19. Specimen: peripheral blood. The sequence joins TRBV2 to TRBJ1-6; TRBD1 is a possible D gene, resting on 6 matching bases. This receptor carries the CDR3 CATTRTEYNSPLHF. The DNA is TGTGCCACCACTCGGACAGAATATAATTCACCCCTCCACTTT.